What follows are 20 T cell receptor beta chains derived from one specimen sequenced in a study of T cell responses to AZD1222 COVID-19 vaccine. Sequencing used immunoSEQ multiplex PCR; TCRdb keeps in-frame clones, though not all of them. The data hold approximately 97,000 clones, with about 85% observed a single time. Material: peripheral blood, obtained on day 0 of AZD1222 vaccination. The receptors come from an adult in good health.

V and J are TRBV30 and TRBJ1-1; D gene unclear. The V gene lost 0 bases and the J gene lost 7 bases, with 6 bases spanning the gap. In germline, CDR1 is GTSNPN, CDR2 SVGIG (reference sequence). The CDR3 is 11 residues long. The CDR3: CAWSVWGEAFF. The CDR3 bases are TGTGCCTGGAGTGTGTGGGGTGAAGCTTTCTTT.

This chain joins TRBV24-1 and TRBJ2-1, with 11 positions matching TRBD2. The CDR3 runs to 15 residues. The V segment lost 4 bases and the J segment 7 bases; nucleotides outside the gene matches: 5. Germline CDR1 is KGHDR and CDR2 is SFDVKD. CDR3 residues: CATSEPGLAENEQFF. CDR3 DNA: TGTGCCACCAGTGAACCGGGACTAGCGGAAAATGAGCAGTTCTTC.

The rearrangement joins TRBV6-2 or TRBV6-3 to TRBJ1-2; 8 bases are a match to TRBD1. Trimming took 5 bases from V and 8 from J; bases not matched to a gene: 10. Germline CDR1 is MNHEY and CDR2 is SVGEGT. The CDR3 runs 14 residues. The CDR3 bases are TGTGCCAGCAGTCCCTCGAGGACAGGGCGAGGCTACACCTTC. Residues: CASSPSRTGRGYTF.

This clone showed up just once. The chain couples TRBV11-2 to TRBJ1-5; possibly TRBD1 for D (5 bases). The germline gives CDR1 SGHAT, CDR2 FQNNGV. CDR3 length: 15 residues. Trimming pared 5 bases from V and 3 bases from J, leaving 14 bases between. The CDR3 DNA reads TGTGCCAGCAGCCCCGGGAGGGGCCCCAATCAGCCCCAGCATTTT. It specifies CASSPGRGPNQPQHF.

The CDR3 here is CASSIAGNTGELFF. The CDR3 DNA sequence: TGTGCCAGTAGTATCGCGGGGAACACCGGGGAGCTGTTTTTT. This chain uses TRBV19 with TRBJ2-2, with D possibly being TRBD2 (5 bases). Trimming cost V 3 bases and J 1 base, with 6 bases left between them. This CDR3 contains 14 residues. Germline-derived CDR1 and CDR2 are LNHDA and SQIVND (reference sequence).

This clone showed up just once. This sequence joins TRBV10-3 and TRBJ1-5, with 8 bases matching TRBD1. The CDR3 covers 17 residues. The germline V gene has CDR1 ENHRY and CDR2 SYGVKD. The J segment lost 3 bases and the V segment lost 3 bases, leaving 10 bases of the junction unmatched. The DNA for the CDR3 is TGTGCCATCAGTGATATTGGGACAGGCCGACCCAATCAGCCCCAGCATTTT. Encoded protein: CAISDIGTGRPNQPQHF.

This clone was seen only once. This chain joins TRBV7-2 and TRBJ1-4; D not certain. Germline values: CDR1 SGHTA, CDR2 FQGNSA. V lost 4 bases, J lost 8 bases, and 11 bases lay in between. The CDR3 covers 13 residues. Written as DNA, the CDR3 is TGTGCCAGCAGCTCCATATACGGGGAAAAACTGTTTTTT. Its protein product is CASSSIYGEKLFF.

J is TRBJ2-2 and V is TRBV6-2 or TRBV6-3; D gene unclear. There are 18 residues in the CDR3. Trimming took off 2 bases at V and 6 bases at J, with 22 bases between the two ends. Germline-derived CDR1 and CDR2 are MNHEY and SVGEGT. The CDR3 DNA is TGTGCCAGCAGTTACGGAATTTCAGTACAGACCCGAGCCGGGGAGCTGTTTTTT. This gives the protein CASSYGISVQTRAGELFF.

In its sample, this clone was seen once. The genes are TRBV6-5 and TRBJ2-1; no firm D call. This CDR3 contains 12 residues. The germline V and J ends were trimmed by 3 bases and 8 bases, with 8 bases remaining between them. The germline gives CDR1 MNHEY, CDR2 SVGAGI. The CDR3 nucleotides are TGTGCCAGCAGTTATTCACGAGATGAGCAGTTCTTC. It yields the protein CASSYSRDEQFF.

V is TRBV7-9 and J is TRBJ2-5; D is ambiguous. Trimming took 3 bases from V and 3 from J, leaving 8 bases between them. The CDR3 is made up of 13 amino acids. CDR1 SEHNR and CDR2 FQNEAQ come from the germline V gene (reference sequence). Here the CDR3 DNA reads TGTGCCAGCAGCTTCCCACGTGAAGAGACCCAGTACTTC. Protein product: CASSFPREETQYF.

The chain uses TRBV7-2 and TRBJ2-7; 7 nucleotides align to TRBD2. The ends lost 4 bases at V and 7 bases at J; junction bases unmatched: 10. This CDR3 region has 14 residues. Germline V gene sequence: CDR1 SGHTA, CDR2 FQGNSA. CDR3 coding DNA: TGTGCCAGCAGCTGGGGGGGACGACGGGAGGAGCAGTACTTC. Protein product: CASSWGGRREEQYF.

V and J are TRBV19 and TRBJ2-3, with D perhaps TRBD2 (5 bases). The CDR3 consists of 15 residues. Trimming took 7 bases from V and 0 from J, leaving 14 bases between them. Germline lookup yields CDR1 LNHDA and CDR2 SQIVND (reference sequence). CDR3 protein: CASIKSGKSTDTQYF. The DNA of the CDR3 is TGTGCCAGTATAAAGAGCGGAAAGAGCACAGATACGCAGTATTTT.

The V gene is TRBV4-2, the J gene TRBJ1-1; 9 nucleotides agree with TRBD1. V lost 4 bases, J lost 0 bases, and 9 bases stayed unmatched. The V gene's germline CDR1 is LGHNA and CDR2 YNFKEQ. The length of the CDR3 is 17 residues. The CDR3 region has the DNA TGTGCCAGCAGCCCCCGGGACAGGGACCCATTGAACACTGAAGCTTTCTTT. This sequence encodes CASSPRDRDPLNTEAFF.

This sequence joins TRBV7-2 and TRBJ1-6; unclear D gene. There are 16 residues in the CDR3. Germline V gene sequence: CDR1 SGHTA, CDR2 FQGNSA. Trimming left V 5 bases short and J 0 bases short, with 11 bases between. CDR3 coding DNA: TGTGCCAGCAGCCTTCATACAACCTCCTATAATTCACCCCTCCACTTT. Its translation is CASSLHTTSYNSPLHF.

The V and J genes are TRBV19 and TRBJ2-7, with a possible D match to TRBD2 (6 bases). CDR1 is LNHDA and CDR2 is SQIVND in the germline V gene (reference sequence). This CDR3 contains 13 residues. Trimming took 4 bases from V and 0 from J, leaving 7 bases between them. This CDR3 reads CASSTRDSYEQYF. DNA of the CDR3: TGTGCCAGTAGTACGCGGGACTCCTACGAGCAGTACTTC.

This chain links TRBV24-1 with TRBJ1-1; D not resolved. This CDR3 region has 13 residues. V gave up 6 bases and J gave up 4 bases, with 11 bases separating them. CDR1 is KGHDR and CDR2 is SFDVKD in the germline V gene. The CDR3 DNA sequence: TGTGCCACCAGTTGGAGTGGCGCCACTGAAGCTTTCTTT. Residues: CATSWSGATEAFF.

The chain recombines TRBV18 with TRBJ2-7; 8 bases map to TRBD1. J gave up 0 bases and V 8 bases, and 9 bases lay outside the gene matches. This CDR3 spans 15 amino acids. The germline V gene has CDR1 KGHSH and CDR2 LQKENI. The CDR3 DNA reads TGTGCCAGCCGACAGGGGCCCAGGAGCTCCTACGAGCAGTACTTC. Encoded protein: CASRQGPRSSYEQYF.

The V gene is TRBV24-1, the J gene TRBJ2-5, with D possibly TRBD2 on 7 matching bases. The V and J ends lost 1 base and 5 bases respectively, with 13 bases between them. Germline CDR1 is KGHDR and CDR2 is SFDVKD. This CDR3 has 15 amino acids. The CDR3 region has the DNA TGTGCCACCAGTGATTTCACAGGGCGGGGGGAGACCCAGTACTTC. Translation gives CATSDFTGRGETQYF.

The chain joins TRBV5-1 to TRBJ2-5; TRBD1 matches at 7 bases. The CDR3 has 15 amino acids. Germline CDR1 is SGHRS and CDR2 is YFSETQ. V was pared by 4 bases and J by 6 bases, with 12 bases of the junction left unmatched. The CDR3 loop reads CASSPHGTEQKTQYF. DNA for the CDR3: TGCGCCAGCAGCCCACACGGGACAGAGCAGAAGACCCAGTACTTC.

This sequence joins TRBV6-5 and TRBJ1-5; TRBD1 aligns across 10 bases. Germline values: CDR1 MNHEY, CDR2 SVGAGI. The CDR3 runs 13 residues. Trimming at V came to 8 bases and at J to 7 bases, leaving 5 bases not matched to a gene. CDR3 nucleotide sequence: TGTGCCAGCGGGACAGGGGTCGGCCAGCCCCAGCATTTT. Amino acids: CASGTGVGQPQHF.